The 3 T cell receptor beta chains below come from one sample, sequenced in a study of CD8+ T cells in alopecia areata. The treatment: oral pan-JAK inhibitor, 5-10 mg twice daily. Sequencing templates came from extracted RNA that was reverse transcribed into cDNA. The assay was immunoSEQ multiplex PCR, and TCRdb's table has in-frame clones only and misses some. The data contain roughly 180,000 clones, around half of them singletons. The sample consisted of CD8+ T cells sorted from blood, taken at week 24, from a patient treated with tofacitinib. The source is a human donor with alopecia areata.

The chain uses TRBV29-1 and TRBJ1-1; D is perhaps TRBD1 (6 bases). This CDR3 spans 11 amino acids. Deletions cut 6 bases from V and 9 bases from J, with 14 bases between. The germline V gene has CDR1 SQVTM and CDR2 ANQGSEA. The CDR3 DNA reads as TGCAGCGTCACACCTGACAGGCAAGCTTTCTTT. The encoded protein is CSVTPDRQAFF. Full variable domain (rest looked up from reference TRBV29-1 and TRBJ1-1): SAVISQKPSRDICQRGTSLTIQCQVDSQVTMMFWYRQQPGQSLTLIATANQGSEATYESGFVIDKFPISRPNLTFSTLTVSNMSPEDSSIYLCSVTPDRQAFFGQGTRLTVV.

This clone was recorded a few times. This rearrangement joins TRBV29-1 to TRBJ2-7; 8 bases fit TRBD1. The V segment lost 6 bases and the J segment 6 bases; nucleotides outside the gene matches: 4. Germline assignment: CDR1 SQVTM and CDR2 ANQGSEA. The CDR3 is made up of 11 amino acids. DNA of the CDR3: TGCAGCGTCCCCGACAGGGGCGAGCAGTACTTC. Its translation is CSVPDRGEQYF.

V usage is TRBV4-3 and J usage is TRBJ2-7, with D perhaps being TRBD1 or TRBD2 (6 bases each). V was pared by 0 bases and J by 5 bases, with 14 bases between. Germline V gene sequence: CDR1 LGHNA, CDR2 YSLEER. CDR3 length: 15 residues. The CDR3 spells CASSQDSRGRDEQYF. The DNA of the CDR3 is TGCGCCAGCAGCCAAGATTCCCGGGGGCGCGACGAGCAGTACTTC.